This TCR beta chain derives from a study of long-term antiretroviral therapy in people with HIV (dated by TCRdb to between 2022 and 2023). Regarding the study in general: Collection of the earliest samples took place about a decade ahead of the 2015 WHO recommendation for immediate ART, at a time when ART was typically delayed until CD4 counts fell. This retrospective serial study examined whether starting ART and sustained HIV suppression were associated with changes in the composition and diversity of the TRB repertoire in peripheral blood. A total of 192 cryopreserved PBMC samples were contributed to the cohort by 30 adults with confirmed HIV infection, with samples collected serially over a mean of approximately six years (range 1-12). About 35% of the 30 participants with HIV were female. Test extractions of a monoclonal T-cell line alongside 33 polyclonal samples showed no cross-contamination during QIAcube processing.

Here is what the overall study found, with its caveats: HIV repertoires had narrower CDR3 length ranges than controls, and the network structure suggested an antigen-experienced repertoire that shifted only slightly toward naive after ART. Unsorted PBMC were profiled instead of sorted CD4+ and CD8+ T cells because pre-ART samples had limited cell numbers. Limited PBMC availability meant only the TCR beta chain was sequenced, without alpha chain pairing. No data were available on ART adherence, viral resistance or therapy changes, limiting inferences about post-ART repertoire changes. The samples span the years 2004 to 2017, and the ART regimens used may be less effective than current regimens. A significant increase in TRB diversity was found to be associated with ART initiation, although TRB diversity was observed to remain significantly below that of transplant donor controls even after long-term ART. Expanded TRB clones identified before ART initiation dominated the repertoire at all time points, although this dominance fluctuated and declined in many PLHIV after ART.

The immunoSEQ hsTCRB v3.0 assay was used at survey level resolution for TRB variable region sequencing. TRB sequencing targeted a depth of about 40,000-50,000 T-cell genomes per sample. Pooled TRB libraries were sequenced on an Illumina MiSeq with a v3 150-cycle kit. The original methods were these. Repertoire analysis was performed in R inside a reproducible Nextflow workflow that covered QC, data transformation and analysis. LymphoSeq2, an R package for exploring AIRR-Seq data, was used to implement the custom analyses. After excluding several samples that yielded fewer than 5000 total TRB sequences, 150 to 200 HIV repertoires remained for analysis. Among the approximately 190 retained HIV repertoires, 59 were collected before ART initiation and roughly 130 were collected after ART initiation. Repertoires were downsampled to 5000 TRB nucleotide sequences, and summary statistics were averaged over 100 downsampling iterations. Only TRB sequences with CDR3 regions of at least seven amino acids were retained for analysis. Diversity was measured with a Shannon entropy-derived clonality score and the Gini coefficient. In repertoire networks, the top 5000 CDR3 amino acid sequences were linked whenever an edit distance of one separated two sequences. For TRB CDR3 amino acid sequences, antigen specificity groups and MHC restriction were predicted with GLIPH2. To flag known associations with CMV, EBV, HIV or tissue antigens, CDR3 amino acid sequences were compared against VDJdb and McPAS-TCR. Pre-ART, post-ART and control groups were compared with Wilcoxon signed-rank tests and Holm-Bonferroni correction. TCRdb provides this immuneACCESS table in a form limited to in-frame rearrangements. Some clones are lacking; in checked studies, under half of them reflect an unresolved V gene, and why the rest are absent is not known. The V and J calls and clone size come from that table; D and trimming were worked out from the DNA. Recorded for this sample are some 14,000 clones; around four fifths of them occurred a single time. The ten largest make up about a fifth of the sample.

About this clone: Its antigen is still unknown. No base quality values were provided; no much bigger clone lies one nucleotide off.

Inclusion was restricted to participants for whom at least one PBMC sample before ART initiation and at least two post-ART samples were available. Every participant with HIV received treatment in the United States of America. Before DNA extraction, cryopreserved samples of about 0.9-11 million PBMC were thawed and then washed. At the time of the earliest PBMC sample, participants with HIV were aged between roughly 20 and 54 years. PBMC samples from each participant spanned 1-4 timepoints before ART initiation and 2-8 timepoints after ART initiation, with a median of 7 samples. Serial HIV viral load, CD4+ T-cell count, ART history and demographic data were obtained for every participant. Genomic DNA was extracted from unsorted PBMC with a Qiagen kit on a QIAcube, processed in batches of 12 samples. Unmatched junction bases come to 4, with V trimmed by 6 bases and J by 5 bases. Including the terminal cysteine and phenylalanine, the CDR3 comprises 13 residues. Left in the record is the CDR3 DNA by itself, 39 bases read in frame from the first base. CDR1 and CDR2, per the germline V gene, are MNHEY and SVGAGI.

The rearranged chain carries TRBV6-5 and TRBJ1-5, and 7 junctional nucleotides match TRBD1. Material: unsorted PBMCs, obtained 1.3 years before starting antiretroviral therapy. This clonotype was obtained from a middle-aged man with HIV. DNA sequence: TGTGCCAGCAGCGACAGGGAGGATCAGCCCCAGCATTTT. Translated, this gives CASSDREDQPQHF.